In its sample, the clone carrying this T cell receptor (beta chain) was seen many times. Its specificity is not known. The CDR3 has 15 residues. J was trimmed by 8 bases and V by 7 bases; bases with no gene match: 15. CDR1 and CDR2 (germline): SQVTM, ANQGSEA. The record originates from a study of CD8 T cells in ankylosing spondylitis. Study-wide points: Within peripheral blood, clones linked to disease were CD8+ and relatively rare. Significantly higher representation of disease-linked clones was reported for matched ankylosing spondylitis synovial fluid. Within ankylosing spondylitis blood, a TCR beta motif made up of under 10 highly homologous variants appeared to be characteristic.

Quantitative barcoded 5'-RACE was used to prepare TCR beta libraries. From the 5' RACE reads, TCRdb called clonotypes with MiXCR, one entry per CDR3 protein. The sample holds 500,000 to 650,000 distinct CDR3 sequences, 5.3% seen once. The rearrangement uses TRBV29-1 and TRBJ2-1; the match to TRBD2 covers 9 bases. The source is a male donor with ankylosing spondylitis. Sequences were obtained from blood, either unsorted or a sorted T cell fraction (not recorded which). The CDR3 protein is CSASLAGRVIDEQFF. In nucleotides, the CDR3 is TGCAGCGCTTCACTAGCGGGTCGAGTTATTGATGAGCAGTTCTTC.